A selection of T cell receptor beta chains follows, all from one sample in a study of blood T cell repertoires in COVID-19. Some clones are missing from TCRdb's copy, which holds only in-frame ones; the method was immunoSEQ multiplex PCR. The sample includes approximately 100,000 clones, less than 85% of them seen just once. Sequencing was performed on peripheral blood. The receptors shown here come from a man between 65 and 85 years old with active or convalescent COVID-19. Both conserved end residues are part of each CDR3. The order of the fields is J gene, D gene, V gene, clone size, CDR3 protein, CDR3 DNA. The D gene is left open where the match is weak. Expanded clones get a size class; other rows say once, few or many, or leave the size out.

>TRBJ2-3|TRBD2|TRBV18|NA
CASSSQTSGGRDTQYF
TGTGCCAGCTCATCTCAGACTAGCGGGGGTCGAGATACGCAGTATTTT
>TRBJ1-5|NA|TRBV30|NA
CAWSAKGDQPQHF
TGTGCCTGGAGTGCGAAGGGAGATCAGCCCCAGCATTTT
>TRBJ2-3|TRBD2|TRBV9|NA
CASSPLLLAGGSTDTQYF
TGTGCCAGCAGCCCCTTACTACTAGCGGGGGGGAGTACAGATACGCAGTATTTT
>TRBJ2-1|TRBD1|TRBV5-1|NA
CASSVDRWDEQFF
TGCGCCAGCAGCGTGGACAGGTGGGATGAGCAGTTCTTC
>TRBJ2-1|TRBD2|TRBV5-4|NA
CASSTLAGDRDEQFF
TGTGCCAGCAGCACACTAGCGGGAGATAGGGATGAGCAGTTCTTC
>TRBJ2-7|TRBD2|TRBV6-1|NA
CASSVAGTSGSIEQYF
TGTGCCAGCAGTGTGGCCGGGACTAGCGGGAGTATCGAGCAGTACTTC
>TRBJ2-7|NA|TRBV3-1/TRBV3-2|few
CASRAAGTTYEQYF
TGTGCCAGCAGAGCGGCGGGGACGACCTACGAGCAGTACTTC
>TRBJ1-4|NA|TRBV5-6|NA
CASSFKDYPVNEKLFF
TGTGCCAGCAGCTTCAAAGACTACCCCGTTAATGAAAAACTGTTTTTT
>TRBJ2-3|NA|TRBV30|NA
CAWSVSGGTDTQYF
TGTGCCTGGAGTGTAAGCGGCGGCACAGATACGCAGTATTTT
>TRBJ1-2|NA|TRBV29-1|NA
CSVPFTENYGYTF
TGCAGCGTGCCCTTTACAGAAAACTATGGCTACACCTTC
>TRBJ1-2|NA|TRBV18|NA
CASSPKEDYGYTF
TGTGCCAGCTCACCAAAGGAGGACTATGGCTACACCTTC
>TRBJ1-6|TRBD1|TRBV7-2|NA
CASSPDRGKGYNSPLHF
TGTGCCAGCAGCCCCGACAGGGGTAAAGGCTATAATTCACCCCTCCACTTT
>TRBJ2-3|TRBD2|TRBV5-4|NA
CASSARGGGRTDTQYF
TGTGCCAGCAGCGCTCGGGGCGGGGGACGCACAGATACGCAGTATTTT
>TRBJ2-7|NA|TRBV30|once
CAWSVSVYEQYF
TGTGCCTGGAGTGTATCTGTCTACGAGCAGTACTTC
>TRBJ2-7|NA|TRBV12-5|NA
CASSVGDKTYEQYF
TGTGCTAGCAGTGTTGGGGACAAGACCTACGAGCAGTACTTC
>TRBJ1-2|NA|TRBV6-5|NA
CASKPPDFNYGYTF
TGTGCCAGCAAACCCCCCGACTTCAACTATGGCTACACCTTC
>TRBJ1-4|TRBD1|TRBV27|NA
CASSLPGTGNEKLFF
TGTGCCAGCAGTTTACCAGGGACAGGAAATGAAAAACTGTTTTTT
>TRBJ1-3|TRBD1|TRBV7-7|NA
CASSPGTAVSGNTIYF
TGTGCCAGCAGCCCCGGGACAGCCGTCTCTGGAAACACCATATATTTT
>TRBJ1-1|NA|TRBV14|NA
CASSHLGGTEAFF
TGTGCCAGCAGCCACTTAGGGGGCACTGAAGCTTTCTTT
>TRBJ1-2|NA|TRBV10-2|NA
CASSAIANYGYTF
TGCGCCAGCAGTGCGATAGCAAACTATGGCTACACCTTC
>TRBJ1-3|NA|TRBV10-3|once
CAISPDSGNTIYF
TGTGCCATCAGTCCAGACTCTGGAAACACCATATATTTT
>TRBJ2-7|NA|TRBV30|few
CAWSVTGEQYF
TGTGCCTGGAGTGTAACAGGCGAGCAGTACTTC
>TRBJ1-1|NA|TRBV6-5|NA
CASSYDGGGTEAFF
TGTGCCAGCAGTTACGACGGCGGGGGGACTGAAGCTTTCTTT
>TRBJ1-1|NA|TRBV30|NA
CAWSVRGNTEAFF
TGTGCCTGGAGTGTACGGGGGAACACTGAAGCTTTCTTT
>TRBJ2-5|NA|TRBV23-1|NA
CATKDRYQETQYF
TGCGCCACAAAAGACAGGTACCAAGAGACCCAGTACTTC
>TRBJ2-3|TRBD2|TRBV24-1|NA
CATSDGRGAADTQYF
TGTGCCACCAGTGATGGGCGGGGGGCAGCAGATACGCAGTATTTT
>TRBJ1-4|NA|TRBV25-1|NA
CASSESVRVTEKLFF
TGTGCCAGCAGTGAATCGGTACGGGTTACCGAAAAACTGTTTTTT
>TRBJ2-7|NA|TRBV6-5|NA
CASSLTRDYEQYF
TGTGCCAGCAGCCTGACTAGGGACTACGAGCAGTACTTC
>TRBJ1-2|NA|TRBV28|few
CASSSRSDQWRGYTF
TGTGCCAGCAGTTCCAGGTCAGACCAATGGAGGGGCTACACCTTC
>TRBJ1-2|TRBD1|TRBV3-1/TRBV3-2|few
CASSQEGTGGFRGYTF
TGTGCCAGCAGCCAAGAGGGGACAGGGGGGTTCAGAGGCTACACCTTC
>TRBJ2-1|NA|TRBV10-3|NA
CAISARIQWNEQFF
TGTGCCATCAGTGCCAGGATCCAGTGGAATGAGCAGTTCTTC
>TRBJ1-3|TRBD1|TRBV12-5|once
CASGRSPDRVDTIYF
TGTGCTAGTGGCCGTTCCCCAGACAGGGTTGACACCATATATTTT
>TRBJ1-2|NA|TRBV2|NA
CASSEGGSQELYGYTF
TGTGCCAGCAGTGAAGGTGGCAGTCAGGAACTCTATGGCTACACCTTC
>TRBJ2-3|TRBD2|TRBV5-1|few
CASSRTLAGGSTDTQYF
TGCGCCAGCAGCAGGACTCTAGCGGGGGGGAGCACAGATACGCAGTATTTT
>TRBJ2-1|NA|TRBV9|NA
CASSPRVSSYNEQFF
TGTGCCAGCAGCCCTCGGGTCAGCTCCTACAATGAGCAGTTCTTC
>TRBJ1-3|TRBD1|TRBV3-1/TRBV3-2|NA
CASSIQGTGNTIYF
TGTGCCAGCAGCATACAGGGGACTGGAAACACCATATATTTT
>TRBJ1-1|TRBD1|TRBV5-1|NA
CASSLGGGWGTEAFF
TGCGCCAGCAGCTTGGGAGGGGGCTGGGGCACTGAAGCTTTCTTT
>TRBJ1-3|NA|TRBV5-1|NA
CASSSGFSGNTIYF
TGCGCCAGCAGCTCGGGTTTCTCTGGAAACACCATATATTTT
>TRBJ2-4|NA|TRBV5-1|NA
CASGARAGDGSIQYF
TGCGCCAGCGGGGCGCGGGCAGGGGACGGAAGCATTCAGTACTTC
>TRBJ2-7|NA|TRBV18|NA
CATSYSRLDEQYF
TGTGCCACATCCTACAGCCGGCTCGACGAGCAGTACTTC
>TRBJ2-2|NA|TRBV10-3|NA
CAISESTRELFF
TGTGCCATCAGTGAGTCGACTCGGGAGCTGTTTTTT
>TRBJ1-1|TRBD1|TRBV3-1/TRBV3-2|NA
CASSLYRGRETEAFF
TGTGCCAGCAGCCTCTACAGGGGGCGCGAAACTGAAGCTTTCTTT
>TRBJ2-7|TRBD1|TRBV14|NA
CASRRTGIYYEQYF
TGTGCCAGCAGACGGACAGGGATATACTACGAGCAGTACTTC
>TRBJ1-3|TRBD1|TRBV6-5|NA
CASSPQGGNTIYF
TGTGCCAGCAGTCCACAGGGGGGAAACACCATATATTTT
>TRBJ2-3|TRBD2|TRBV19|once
CASSTLTSGGDTQYF
TGTGCCAGTAGTACCCTGACTAGCGGGGGAGATACGCAGTATTTT
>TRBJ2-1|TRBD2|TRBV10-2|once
CASSALAGGVEQFF
TGCGCCAGCAGTGCCCTAGCGGGAGGGGTTGAGCAGTTCTTC
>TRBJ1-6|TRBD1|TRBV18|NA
CASSPTGADVNSPLHF
TGTGCCAGCTCACCGACAGGGGCGGACGTTAATTCACCCCTCCACTTT
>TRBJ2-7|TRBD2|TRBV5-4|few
CASSLAGTSGDKQYF
TGTGCCAGCAGCTTGGCGGGGACTAGCGGGGACAAGCAGTACTTC
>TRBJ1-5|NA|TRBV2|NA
CASSEGRQHQPQHF
TGTGCCAGCAGTGAGGGAAGACAGCATCAGCCCCAGCATTTT
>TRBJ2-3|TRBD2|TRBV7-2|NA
CASSSSGALDTQYF
TGTGCCAGCAGCTCCAGCGGGGCGTTGGATACGCAGTATTTT
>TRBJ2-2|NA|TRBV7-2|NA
CASSLGRTAGPTGELFF
TGTGCCAGCAGCTTAGGTCGGACAGCGGGACCCACCGGGGAGCTGTTTTTT